Listed here are 18 T cell receptor beta chains from one sample, sequenced in a study of tissue T cells after allogeneic stem cell transplantation. This table comes from immunoSEQ multiplex PCR, and its TCRdb copy is limited to in-frame clones, with some not included. This sample has just under 10,000 clones; 60% occur once, and the top ten carry 9.6%. The material was tissue from the jejunum, obtained at autopsy. Receptor source: a woman between 18 and 50 years old with breast cancer.

V gene TRBV7-2 combines with J gene TRBJ2-2; D may be TRBD2 (7 bases). Trimming removed 0 bases from V and 4 bases from J, with 9 bases in between. The CDR3 is made up of 15 amino acids. Germline CDR1 and CDR2: SGHTA and FQGNSA. The CDR3 coding sequence is TGTGCCAGCAGCTTAGCGGGGGGGCGCACCGGGGAGCTGTTTTTT. Translation: CASSLAGGRTGELFF. The whole variable domain, filled in from reference TRBV7-2 and TRBJ2-2, reads GAGVSQSPSNKVTEKGKDVELRCDPISGHTALYWYRQSLGQGLEFLIYFQGNSAPDKSGLPSDRFSAERTGGSVSTLTIQRTQQEDSAVYLCASSLAGGRTGELFFGEGSRLTVL.

The gene calls are TRBV5-1 and TRBJ1-1, with D perhaps TRBD1 (6 bases). This CDR3 region has 16 residues. Germline values: CDR1 SGHRS, CDR2 YFSETQ. The V and J ends lost 0 bases and 5 bases respectively, with 17 bases between them. The CDR3 reads CASSLAVGGLGTEAFF. In DNA form, the CDR3 reads TGCGCCAGCAGCTTGGCCGTTGGGGGGCTGGGGACTGAAGCTTTCTTT.

The rearrangement uses TRBV7-5 and TRBJ2-7; whether TRBD2, the table's D call, matches the DNA was not checked. TRBV7-5 corresponds to a pseudogene. The CDR3 loop spans 11 amino acids. CDR3 amino acids: CVRSWLDEQYF. As DNA, the CDR3 is TGTGTCAGAAGCTGGTTAGACGAGCAGTACTTC.

V gene TRBV4-2 combines with J gene TRBJ2-1; D is ambiguous. Germline values: CDR1 LGHNA, CDR2 YNFKEQ. Trimming removed 0 bases from V and 2 bases from J, with 5 bases in between. This CDR3 has 14 amino acids. The CDR3 loop reads CASSQEGTYNEQFF. CDR3 sequence (DNA): TGTGCCAGCAGCCAAGAGGGCACCTACAATGAGCAGTTCTTC.

In this sample, this clone turned up a few times. This sequence joins TRBV5-1 and TRBJ2-5, with TRBD2 identical over 8 bases. V trimming: 2 bases; J trimming: 0 bases; junction bases outside the gene matches: 6. Germline V lookup: CDR1 SGHRS, CDR2 YFSETQ. The CDR3 loop spans 16 amino acids. The CDR3 is CASSFPPGGDQETQYF. CDR3 DNA: TGCGCCAGCAGCTTCCCCCCGGGAGGGGACCAAGAGACCCAGTACTTC.

Turning to this clone: Possible read error: a much larger clone is one base away. The chain recombines TRBV7-9 with TRBJ2-1, with D maybe TRBD2 (6 bases). Germline values: CDR1 SEHNR, CDR2 FQNEAQ (reference sequence). V lost 0 bases to trimming and J lost 6 bases, with 6 bases between them. The CDR3 extends over 13 amino acids. CDR3 nucleotide sequence: TGTGCCAGCAGCTTAGCGGGGGGCAATGAGCAGTTCTTC. It codes for CASSLAGGNEQFF.

The chain combines TRBV19 with TRBJ2-7; no clear D. The CDR3 length is 14 residues. Germline values: CDR1 LNHDA, CDR2 SQIVND (reference sequence). V lost 0 bases to trimming and J lost 4 bases, with 10 bases between them. CDR3 nucleotide sequence: TGTGCCAGTAGTATAGATTATGTCAGTTACGAGCAGTACTTC. Its protein is CASSIDYVSYEQYF.

As to this clone: The junction departs from the called germline gene at one end, perhaps through a read error. The V gene is TRBV28, the J gene TRBJ2-3, with D uncertain. The CDR3 spans 12 residues. CDR1 is MDHEN and CDR2 is SYDVKM in the germline V gene. Here the CDR3 reads CASSSSRDTQYF. For the CDR3, the DNA is TGTGCCAGCAGTTCGAGCAGAGATACGCAGTATTTT.

The chain combines TRBV7-2 with TRBJ2-1; 7 bases align to TRBD2. The J segment lost 4 bases and the V segment lost 9 bases, leaving 18 bases of the junction unmatched. The germline V gene has CDR1 SGHTA and CDR2 FQGNSA. This CDR3 region has 17 residues. The CDR3 is CARTKTEEAGIYNEQFF. The CDR3 bases are TGTGCCAGAACCAAGACAGAAGAAGCGGGGATTTACAATGAGCAGTTCTTC.

As to this clone: Other DNA sequences within the sample encode an identical CDR3. This chain joins TRBV7-9 and TRBJ2-1, with 12 bases identical to TRBD2. The CDR3 sequence is 18 residues long. The V and J ends lost 7 bases and 7 bases, in that order; junction bases with no gene match: 17. In germline, CDR1 is SEHNR, CDR2 FQNEAQ (reference sequence). The CDR3 sequence is CASTLTSGGGLRGNEQFF. The CDR3 DNA sequence: TGTGCCAGCACCTTGACTAGCGGGGGAGGATTGCGTGGTAATGAGCAGTTCTTC.

CDR3 bases: TGCAGTGCTACAGGGGGCAATGAGCAGTTCTTC. It translates to CSATGGNEQFF. The V gene is TRBV20-1, the J gene TRBJ2-1; 7 nucleotides match TRBD1. This CDR3 comprises 11 residues. The ends lost 4 bases at V and 6 bases at J; junction bases unmatched: 0. In germline, CDR1 is DFQATT, CDR2 SNEGSKA (reference sequence).

This clone was seen a handful of times. The chain recombines TRBV4-2 with TRBJ2-3, with D hard to call. V was pared by 0 bases and J by 0 bases, with 10 bases between. Germline CDR1 is LGHNA and CDR2 is YNFKEQ. This CDR3 is built from 16 residues. CDR3 loop: CASSQDSPDSTDTQYF. The DNA for the CDR3 is TGTGCCAGCAGCCAAGATAGTCCGGACAGCACAGATACGCAGTATTTT.

V and J are TRBV19 and TRBJ1-6; D ambiguous. Deletions cut 7 bases from V and 0 bases from J, with 10 bases between. CDR3 length: 15 residues. Germline-derived CDR1 and CDR2 are LNHDA and SQIVND (reference sequence). CDR3 protein: CASNADISYNSPLHF. CDR3 sequence (DNA): TGTGCCAGTAATGCGGATATCTCCTATAATTCACCCCTCCACTTT. Combining the CDR3 with reference TRBV19 and TRBJ1-6 gives the whole variable domain DGGITQSPKYLFRKEGQNVTLSCEQNLNHDAMYWYRQDPGQGLRLIYYSQIVNDFQKGDIAEGYSVSREKKESFPLTVTSAQKNPTAFYLCASNADISYNSPLHFGNGTRLTVT.

This clone was seen a few times. This chain uses TRBV2 with TRBJ2-3, with 8 bases lining up with TRBD2. Germline CDR1 and CDR2: SNHLY and FYNNEI. The CDR3 runs 15 residues. V shed 6 bases and J 4 bases; nucleotides not matched to a gene: 9. This CDR3 is CASRPPSGSADTQYF. The DNA of the CDR3 is TGTGCCAGCAGACCCCCCAGCGGGAGCGCAGATACGCAGTATTTT.

The chain carries TRBV7-2 and TRBJ2-3; 12 bases agree with TRBD2. The CDR3 is 19 amino acids. Unmatched junction bases numbered 11, after V lost 1 base and J lost 3 bases. Germline values: CDR1 SGHTA, CDR2 FQGNSA. The CDR3 DNA follows: TGTGCCAGCAGCTTAGGTAGGGCTAGCGGGGGGGAGGAAACAGATACGCAGTATTTT. It encodes CASSLGRASGGEETDTQYF. The full variable domain, its missing parts supplied by reference TRBV7-2 and TRBJ2-3, is GAGVSQSPSNKVTEKGKDVELRCDPISGHTALYWYRQSLGQGLEFLIYFQGNSAPDKSGLPSDRFSAERTGGSVSTLTIQRTQQEDSAVYLCASSLGRASGGEETDTQYFGPGTRLTVL.

This chain connects TRBV6-5 to TRBJ2-1; D may be TRBD2 (6 bases). The germline CDR1 and CDR2 sequences are MNHEY and SVGAGI. V was shortened by 6 bases and J by 7 bases, with 16 bases between the two germline ends. The CDR3 runs 14 residues. DNA for the CDR3: TGTGCCAGCAGCCGCGGGGTGACAGAAAATGAGCAGTTCTTC. It encodes CASSRGVTENEQFF.

This chain connects TRBV28 to TRBJ2-5; no clear D. V shed 1 base and J shed 0 bases, with 9 bases lying between them. This CDR3 contains 15 residues. Germline CDR1 is MDHEN and CDR2 is SYDVKM. The CDR3 reads CASSLYSNHQETQYF. In DNA, the CDR3 is TGTGCCAGCAGTTTATACTCCAATCACCAAGAGACCCAGTACTTC.

The chain recombines TRBV27 with TRBJ1-5; D not certain. The germline V and J ends were trimmed by 3 bases and 4 bases, with 7 bases remaining between them. The CDR3 has 13 residues. The germline CDR1 and CDR2 sequences are MNHEY and SMNVEV (reference sequence). CDR3: CASSFRRNQPQHF. The DNA for the CDR3 is TGTGCCAGCAGTTTTCGGCGGAATCAGCCCCAGCATTTT.